Below, one TCR beta chain is given with its context. The antigen it recognizes is unknown. The record has no base qualities; no much larger clone is one base away. Whole blood was collected in K2EDTA tubes by collaborating institutions according to the institutions' own protocols. For TCRbeta analysis, collaborators shipped samples in one of three forms: frozen whole blood, isolated PBMCs, or DNA extracted from either of those sample types. This sample was included in a study of blood T cell repertoires in COVID-19 (dated by TCRdb to the early 2020s). Concerning the study at large: Samples covering the acute and convalescent phases of COVID-19 were provided by collaborators in the United States, Italy and Spain. The prospective study material was composed of cDNA or gDNA derived from T cells, B-cell-depleted T cells, or PBMCs. Deeply sampled blood TCRbeta repertoires from subjects exposed to, actively infected with, or recovered from COVID-19 were included in the dataset. The repertoires were made available in a free public database intended to serve as a resource for research on the immune response to SARS-CoV-2. Samples came from the ongoing ImmuneRACE study (first 160 participants) plus 1,254 subjects from 6 global collaborators. A de-identified subject ID, COVID-19 status, age in years and sex were almost always included in the sample metadata. HLA class I and class II types, where available, came from metadata supplied by the sample provider rather than from assay-based typing.

The immunoSEQ Assay, a bias-controlled multiplex PCR, was used to amplify TCRbeta CDR3 regions from genomic DNA. In the source study's methods: The number of nucleated cells in each sample was estimated from the amplification of reference gene primers within the assay. To quantify the absolute abundance of each unique TCRbeta CDR3 rearrangement, sequence reads were collapsed and filtered. Productive Simpson clonality was computed per sample as the square root of Simpson's diversity index over productive rearrangements. TCRdb holds this immuneACCESS table with in-frame rearrangements only. Some clones are missing; in checked studies, unresolved V genes explain under half, and the rest has no known cause. V and J calls and clone size come straight from that table; D and trimming were deduced from the DNA. This sample has roughly 200,000 clones in its table, and around 83% of those were observed once. The leading ten clones occupy roughly 9.4% of the sample.

Overall results and qualifications from the work: Clinical and demographic metadata were provided uncurated, with the amount varying by source and participant.

V and J are trimmed by 5 bases and 3 bases, and the gene matches miss 16 bases of the junction. CDR1 and CDR2 (LNHDA, SQIVND) derive from the germline V gene (reference sequence). Including the terminal cysteine and phenylalanine, the CDR3 comprises 19 residues. The retained sequence is limited to the CDR3, 57 bases, with the frame set at the first base. The sequence was collected from a man aged 40-50 years with active or convalescent COVID-19. The receptor chain draws on TRBV19 and TRBJ1-3, and TRBD1 aligns with 10 junction nucleotides. Specimen: peripheral blood. The DNA is TGTGCCAGTAGTCCTTGTGGGGGACAGGGGCCTTTTTGTGGAAACACCATATATTTT. It specifies CASSPCGGQGPFCGNTIYF.